The source of this T cell receptor beta chain is a study of cytomegalovirus exposure and HLA in healthy donors. General study points: Analysis performed later showed TCR beta chains linked to HLA being more clonally expanded than equally common others. Immune exposure was documented only through CMV serostatus. Several of the most significant clusters appeared linked to common viral pathogens, based on a later analysis.

This clone was counted between two and nine times. Antigen: not known. Researchers ran the PCR with 60 Vbeta and 13 Jbeta primers. TCRdb's copy holds only in-frame clones and misses some; the assay was immunoSEQ multiplex PCR. The sample lists about 160,000 clones; over 75% were seen once. The sequenced sample consisted of PBMCs. This receptor was obtained from a man aged 35 to 55 in good health and CMV-seronegative.

For the CDR3, the DNA is TGTGCCAGCTCACCGCAGGGGACTAGCGGGGTATACGAGCAGTACTTC. This translates into CASSPQGTSGVYEQYF. The V call is TRBV18, the J call TRBJ2-7; 13 nucleotides agree with TRBD2. CDR1 is KGHSH, CDR2 LQKENI, per germline. V was pared by 3 bases and J by 4 bases, with 6 bases of the junction left unmatched. This CDR3 is 16 amino acids long.